These T cell receptor beta chains were read from a single sample in a study of shared clonotypes between healthy human individuals. The repertoire was sequenced with immunoSEQ multiplex PCR; TCRdb's copy has only in-frame clones and lacks some. This table holds 2 million to 2.5 million clones, just under 95% found once. What was sequenced was naive CD4+ T cells from PBMCs. All receptors come from a man between 18 and 35 years old in good health. Some clones in this sample may be carry-over from other donors' samples. Both conserved end residues are part of each CDR3. A D gene is named only where the DNA matches it firmly. Size values are once, few and many counts, or a class for expanded clones, and some rows have none.

NA,15,TRBV10-2,TRBJ2-2,NA,CASSERQGTGGELFF,TGCGCCAGCAGTGAGCGGCAGGGGACGGGCGGGGAGCTGTTTTTT
NA,15,TRBV9,TRBJ2-1,NA,CASSVTGEGSNEQFF,TGTGCCAGCAGCGTTACGGGAGAGGGGTCCAATGAGCAGTTCTTC
NA,15,TRBV10-2,TRBJ1-2,TRBD1,CAGFGGQGANYGYTF,TGCGCCGGGTTCGGGGGACAGGGGGCTAACTATGGCTACACCTTC
once,15,TRBV4-2,TRBJ1-1,NA,CASSQVGGSNPEAFF,TGTGCCAGCAGCCAAGTCGGGGGATCGAATCCTGAAGCTTTCTTT
NA,16,TRBV6-1,TRBJ1-5,NA,CASSGRNSNLNQPQHF,TGTGCCAGCAGTGGACGGAACAGCAACCTCAATCAGCCCCAGCATTTT
once,15,TRBV4-1,TRBJ2-7,TRBD2,CASSLGTSGTYEQYF,TGCGCCAGCAGCTTGGGGACTAGCGGGACCTACGAGCAGTACTTC
once,15,TRBV30,TRBJ2-7,NA,CAWSVQYPGIDEQYF,TGTGCCTGGAGTGTACAATATCCGGGAATCGACGAGCAGTACTTC
NA,16,TRBV6-6,TRBJ2-1,NA,CASSAQRSVSYNEQFF,TGTGCCAGCAGTGCACAGAGGTCTGTCTCCTACAATGAGCAGTTCTTC
NA,13,TRBV7-2,TRBJ2-3,NA,CASSSPSTDTQYF,TGTGCCAGCAGCTCCCCTAGCACAGATACGCAGTATTTT
NA,17,TRBV7-8,TRBJ1-4,NA,CASSSVGYTVPGKKLFF,TGTGCCAGCAGCTCCGTGGGGTATACCGTCCCCGGAAAAAAACTGTTTTTT
NA,19,TRBV4-1,TRBJ2-5,NA,CASSPQGGRGEGGMETQYF,TGCGCCAGCAGCCCCCAAGGGGGTAGGGGGGAGGGCGGTATGGAGACCCAGTACTTC
NA,15,TRBV28,TRBJ1-5,NA,CASRGQDSNNQPQHF,TGTGCCAGCAGAGGCCAAGACAGTAACAATCAGCCCCAGCATTTT
few,11,TRBV28,TRBJ2-7,NA,CASSSQREQYF,TGTGCCAGCAGTTCTCAGCGCGAGCAGTACTTC
NA,16,TRBV2,TRBJ1-2,TRBD1,CASSEGQGVSRWGYTF,TGTGCCAGCAGTGAAGGGCAGGGGGTATCGAGGTGGGGCTACACCTTC
once,11,TRBV7-8,TRBJ2-3,NA,CASSSTDTQYF,TGTGCCAGCAGCTCTACAGATACGCAGTATTTT
once,15,TRBV5-4,TRBJ2-1,NA,CASSLASNSYNEQFF,TGTGCCAGCAGCTTGGCCAGTAACTCCTACAATGAGCAGTTCTTC
few,17,TRBV4-1,TRBJ1-1,NA,CASSHPRVGGMNTEAFF,TGCGCCAGCAGCCATCCCAGGGTAGGAGGGATGAACACTGAAGCTTTCTTT
once,14,TRBV6-1,TRBJ1-1,NA,CASSERGGVTEAFF,TGTGCCAGCAGTGAAAGGGGTGGGGTGACTGAAGCTTTCTTT
NA,12,TRBV6-5,TRBJ2-2,NA,CASSSHTGELFF,TGTGCCAGCAGTTCTCACACCGGGGAGCTGTTTTTT
NA,16,TRBV5-1,TRBJ1-1,NA,CASSSRGTTLNTEAFF,TGCGCCAGCAGCTCCCGTGGGACAACCTTGAACACTGAAGCTTTCTTT
NA,14,TRBV28,TRBJ2-7,NA,CASSELTGAYEQYF,TGTGCCAGCAGTGAGCTCACGGGGGCGTACGAGCAGTACTTC
few,15,TRBV27,TRBJ2-7,TRBD1,CASSLSGQGSYEQYF,TGTGCCAGCAGTTTATCGGGACAGGGCTCCTACGAGCAGTACTTC
NA,11,TRBV30,TRBJ1-2,NA,CAWTKGYGYTF,TGTGCCTGGACAAAAGGCTATGGCTACACCTTC
NA,12,TRBV11-2,TRBJ2-2,NA,CASSSDHGELFF,TGTGCCAGCAGCTCCGATCACGGGGAGCTGTTTTTT
NA,16,TRBV28,TRBJ1-4,NA,CASSTRARGEGEKLFF,TGTGCCAGCAGTACACGAGCCCGAGGGGAAGGGGAAAAACTGTTTTTT
few,10,TRBV10-1,TRBJ2-3,NA,CASPSNTQYF,TGCGCCAGTCCCTCAAATACGCAGTATTTT
NA,14,TRBV28,TRBJ1-2,NA,CASSLVGTNYGYTF,TGTGCCAGCAGTTTAGTCGGCACTAACTATGGCTACACCTTC
NA,17,TRBV28,TRBJ1-3,NA,CASSSIRVVLSGNTIYF,TGTGCCAGCAGTTCAATCAGGGTCGTCCTCTCTGGAAACACCATATATTTT
NA,11,TRBV20-1,TRBJ2-3,NA,CSVRGTDTQYF,TGCAGCGTCAGGGGTACAGATACGCAGTATTTT
NA,17,TRBV28,TRBJ1-5,NA,CASSFSQLRGLGQPQHF,TGTGCCAGCAGTTTCTCGCAATTGCGGGGATTGGGTCAGCCCCAGCATTTT
NA,16,TRBV28,TRBJ2-7,TRBD2,CASSFMAAGGPYEQYF,TGTGCCAGCAGTTTTATGGCGGCGGGAGGGCCGTACGAGCAGTACTTC